This T cell receptor (beta chain) was captured in a study of T cells expressing NK-cell markers. For the study at large: Most of the eight sequenced donors were HCMV-seropositive; one was seronegative.

The CDR3 consists of 15 residues. CDR1 is LNHDA and CDR2 is SQIVND in the germline V gene (reference sequence). Template switching by 5'RACE with UMIs generated the TCR beta cDNA. TCRdb reprocessed the 5' RACE reads and keeps a single row for each CDR3 protein, giving no DNA. In all, the sample yields about 450,000 distinct CDR3 sequences. The source of this sequence is a woman aged 18 to 75 in good health. The chain uses TRBV19 and TRBJ2-4; TCRdb reports TRBD1, a call that lacks DNA to check it against. Material for sequencing was blood T cells: a sorted CD56 or NKG2C T cell subset, CD4+ or CD8+ T cells, or bulk PBMC T cells (not recorded which). The CDR3: CASSIDQTAQNIQYF. Full variable domain (outside the CDR3, taken from reference TRBV19 and TRBJ2-4): DGGITQSPKYLFRKEGQNVTLSCEQNLNHDAMYWYRQDPGQGLRLIYYSQIVNDFQKGDIAEGYSVSREKKESFPLTVTSAQKNPTAFYLCASSIDQTAQNIQYFGAGTRLSVL.